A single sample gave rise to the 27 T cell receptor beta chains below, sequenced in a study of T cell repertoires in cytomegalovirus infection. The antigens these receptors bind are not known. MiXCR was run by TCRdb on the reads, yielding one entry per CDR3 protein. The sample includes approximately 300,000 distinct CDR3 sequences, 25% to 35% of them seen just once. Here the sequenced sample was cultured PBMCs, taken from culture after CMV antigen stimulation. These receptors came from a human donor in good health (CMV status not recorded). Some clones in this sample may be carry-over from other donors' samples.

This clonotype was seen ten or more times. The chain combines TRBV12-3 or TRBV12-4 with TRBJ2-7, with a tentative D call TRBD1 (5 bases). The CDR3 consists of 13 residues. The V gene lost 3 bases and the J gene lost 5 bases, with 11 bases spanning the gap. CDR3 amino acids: CASSLRQGNEQYF. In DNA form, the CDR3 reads TGTGCCAGCAGTTTGCGGCAGGGTAACGAGCAGTACTTC.

CDR3 coding DNA: TGTGCCAGCAGTGAAAGGGGCTTAGGAAACACTGAAGCTTTCTTT. This sequence encodes CASSERGLGNTEAFF. The chain uses TRBV6-1 and TRBJ1-1; D perhaps matches TRBD1 (5 bases). This CDR3 spans 15 amino acids. Trimming stripped 2 bases from V and 2 bases from J, with 12 bases between. Germline V CDR1 and CDR2: MNHNS, SASEGT.

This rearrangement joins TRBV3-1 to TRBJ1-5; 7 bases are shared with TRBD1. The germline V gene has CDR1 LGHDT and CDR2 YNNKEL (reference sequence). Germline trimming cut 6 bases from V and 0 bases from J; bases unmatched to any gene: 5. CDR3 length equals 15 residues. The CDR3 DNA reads TGTGCCAGCAGTCACAGGGGAGGTAGCAATCAGCCCCAGCATTTT. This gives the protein CASSHRGGSNQPQHF.

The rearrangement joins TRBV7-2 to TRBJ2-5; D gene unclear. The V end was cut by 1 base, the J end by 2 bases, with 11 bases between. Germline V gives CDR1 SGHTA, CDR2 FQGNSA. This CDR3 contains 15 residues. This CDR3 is CASSLGARLQETQYF. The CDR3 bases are TGTGCCAGCAGCTTAGGGGCCAGGTTACAAGAGACCCAGTACTTC.

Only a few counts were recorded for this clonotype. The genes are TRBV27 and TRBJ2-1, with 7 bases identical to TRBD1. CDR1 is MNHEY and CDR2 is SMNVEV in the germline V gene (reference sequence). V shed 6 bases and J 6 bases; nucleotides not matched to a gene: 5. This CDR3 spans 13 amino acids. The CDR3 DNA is TGTGCCAGCAGCAAGACAGGGCGCAATGAGCAGTTCTTC. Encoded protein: CASSKTGRNEQFF.

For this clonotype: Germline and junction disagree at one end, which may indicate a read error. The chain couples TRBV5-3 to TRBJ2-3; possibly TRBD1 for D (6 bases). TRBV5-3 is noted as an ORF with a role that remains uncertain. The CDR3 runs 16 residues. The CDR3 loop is CASSFFQGFSTDTQYF. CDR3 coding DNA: TGTGCCAGCAGCTTTTTCCAGGGGTTTAGCACAGATACGCAGTATTTT.

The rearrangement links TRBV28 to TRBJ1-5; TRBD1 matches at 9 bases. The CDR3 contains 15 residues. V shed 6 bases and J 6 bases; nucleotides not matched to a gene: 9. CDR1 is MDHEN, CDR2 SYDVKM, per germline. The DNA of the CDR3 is TGTGCCAGCAGGCAAGACAGGGGGATTCGTCAGCCCCAGCATTTT. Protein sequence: CASRQDRGIRQPQHF. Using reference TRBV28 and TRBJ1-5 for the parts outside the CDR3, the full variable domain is DVKVTQSSRYLVKRTGEKVFLECVQDMDHENMFWYRQDPGLGLRLIYFSYDVKMKEKGDIPEGYSVSREKKERFSLILESASTNQTSMYLCASRQDRGIRQPQHFGDGTRLSIL.

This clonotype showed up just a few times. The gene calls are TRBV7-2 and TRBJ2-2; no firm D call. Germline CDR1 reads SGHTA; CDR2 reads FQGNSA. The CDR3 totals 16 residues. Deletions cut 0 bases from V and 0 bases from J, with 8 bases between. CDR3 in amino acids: CASSLAPGPNTGELFF. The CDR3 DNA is TGTGCCAGCAGCTTAGCACCGGGCCCGAACACCGGGGAGCTGTTTTTT.

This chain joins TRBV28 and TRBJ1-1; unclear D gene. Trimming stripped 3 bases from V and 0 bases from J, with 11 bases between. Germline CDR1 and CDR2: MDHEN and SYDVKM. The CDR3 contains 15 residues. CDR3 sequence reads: CASSFQFGLNTEAFF. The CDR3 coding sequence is TGTGCCAGCAGTTTTCAATTCGGGTTGAACACTGAAGCTTTCTTT.

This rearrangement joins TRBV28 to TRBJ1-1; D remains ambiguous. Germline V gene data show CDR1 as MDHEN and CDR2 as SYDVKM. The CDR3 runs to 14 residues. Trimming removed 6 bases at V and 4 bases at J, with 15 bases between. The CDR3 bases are TGTGCCAGCAGGGGAAGGGTTGTGGGCACTGAAGCTTTCTTT. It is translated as CASRGRVVGTEAFF.

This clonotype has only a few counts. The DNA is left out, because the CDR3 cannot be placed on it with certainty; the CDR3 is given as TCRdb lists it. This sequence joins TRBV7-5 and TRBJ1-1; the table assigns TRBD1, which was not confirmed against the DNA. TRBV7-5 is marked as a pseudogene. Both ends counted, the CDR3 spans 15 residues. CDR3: CISVGGAAVNTEAFF.

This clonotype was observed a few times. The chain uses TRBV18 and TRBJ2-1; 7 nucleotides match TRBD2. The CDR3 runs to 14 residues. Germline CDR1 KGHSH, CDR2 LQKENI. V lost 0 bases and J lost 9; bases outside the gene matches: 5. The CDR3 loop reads CASSPPSGGREQFF. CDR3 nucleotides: TGTGCCAGCTCACCACCGTCGGGAGGCCGTGAGCAGTTCTTC. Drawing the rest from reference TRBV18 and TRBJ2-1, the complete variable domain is NAGVMQNPRHLVRRRGQEARLRCSPMKGHSHVYWYRQLPEEGLKFMVYLQKENIIDESGMPKERFSAEFPKEGPSILRIQQVVRGDSAAYFCASSPPSGGREQFFGPGTRLTVL.

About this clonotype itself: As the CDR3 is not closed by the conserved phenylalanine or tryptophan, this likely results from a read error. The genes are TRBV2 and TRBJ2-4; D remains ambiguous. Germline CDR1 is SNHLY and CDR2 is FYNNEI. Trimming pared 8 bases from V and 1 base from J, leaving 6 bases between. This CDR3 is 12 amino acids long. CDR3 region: CASLGAKNIQYL. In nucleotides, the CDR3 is TGTGCCAGCCTGGGGGCCAAAAACATTCAGTACCTC.

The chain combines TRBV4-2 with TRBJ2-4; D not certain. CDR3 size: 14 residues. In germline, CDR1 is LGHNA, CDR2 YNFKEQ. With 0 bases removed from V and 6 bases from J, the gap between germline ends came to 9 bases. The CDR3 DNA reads TGTGCCAGCAGCCAAGAAACCTATGGAAACATTCAGTACTTC. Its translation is CASSQETYGNIQYF.

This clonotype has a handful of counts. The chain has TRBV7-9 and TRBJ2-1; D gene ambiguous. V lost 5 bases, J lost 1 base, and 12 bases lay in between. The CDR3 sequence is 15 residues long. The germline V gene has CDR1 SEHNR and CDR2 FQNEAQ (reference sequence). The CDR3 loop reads CASSRSLRSYNEQFF. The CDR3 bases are TGTGCCAGCAGCCGCTCCCTAAGGTCCTACAATGAGCAGTTCTTC.

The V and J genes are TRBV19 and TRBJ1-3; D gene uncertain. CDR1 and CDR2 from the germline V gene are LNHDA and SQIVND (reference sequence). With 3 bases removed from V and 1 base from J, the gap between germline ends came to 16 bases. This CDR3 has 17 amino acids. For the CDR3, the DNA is TGTGCCAGTAGTATGCGTGGGCTCCTCTCTTCTGGAAACACCATATATTTT. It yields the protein CASSMRGLLSSGNTIYF. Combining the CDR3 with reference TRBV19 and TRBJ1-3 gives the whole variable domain DGGITQSPKYLFRKEGQNVTLSCEQNLNHDAMYWYRQDPGQGLRLIYYSQIVNDFQKGDIAEGYSVSREKKESFPLTVTSAQKNPTAFYLCASSMRGLLSSGNTIYFGEGSWLTVV.

CDR3 coding DNA: TGTGCCAGCAGTAAGCTGGACAGGGGCGGGCAGCCCCAGCATTTT. This sequence encodes CASSKLDRGGQPQHF. The V call is TRBV28, the J call TRBJ1-5; TRBD1 agrees at 9 bases. Germline CDR1 MDHEN, CDR2 SYDVKM. V lost 5 bases to trimming and J lost 7 bases; unmatched junction nucleotides: 9. The CDR3 is 15 amino acids.

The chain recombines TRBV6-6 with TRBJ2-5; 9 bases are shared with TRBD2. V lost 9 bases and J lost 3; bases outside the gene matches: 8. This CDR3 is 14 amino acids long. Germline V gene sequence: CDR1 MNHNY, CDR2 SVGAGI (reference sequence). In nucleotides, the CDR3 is TGTGCCAGTCTGCCGGGCGGGGGGGAAGAGACCCAGTACTTC. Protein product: CASLPGGGEETQYF.

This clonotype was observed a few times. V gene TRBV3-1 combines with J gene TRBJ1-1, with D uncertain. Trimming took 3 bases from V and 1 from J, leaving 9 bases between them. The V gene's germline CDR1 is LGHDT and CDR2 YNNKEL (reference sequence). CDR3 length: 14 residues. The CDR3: CASSHFGENTEAFF. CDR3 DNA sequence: TGTGCCAGCAGCCACTTCGGGGAGAACACTGAAGCTTTCTTT.

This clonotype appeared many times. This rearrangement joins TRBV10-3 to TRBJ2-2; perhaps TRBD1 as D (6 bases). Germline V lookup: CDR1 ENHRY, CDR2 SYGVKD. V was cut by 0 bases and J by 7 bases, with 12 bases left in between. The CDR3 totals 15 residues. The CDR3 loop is CAISESQGYSGELFF. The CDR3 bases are TGTGCCATCAGTGAGTCGCAGGGGTATAGCGGGGAGCTGTTTTTT.

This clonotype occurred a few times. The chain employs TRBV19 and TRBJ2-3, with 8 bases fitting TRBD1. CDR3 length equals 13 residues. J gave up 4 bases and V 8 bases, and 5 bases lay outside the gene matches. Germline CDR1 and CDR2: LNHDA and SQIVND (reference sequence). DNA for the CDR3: TGTGCCAGTCATGGACAGGGCCCAGATACGCAGTATTTT. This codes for CASHGQGPDTQYF.

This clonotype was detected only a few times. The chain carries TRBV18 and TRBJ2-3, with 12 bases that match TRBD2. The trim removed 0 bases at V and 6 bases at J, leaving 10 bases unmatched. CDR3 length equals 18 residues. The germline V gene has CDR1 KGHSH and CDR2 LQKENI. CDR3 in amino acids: CASSPPQLAGGFVDTQYF. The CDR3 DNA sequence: TGTGCCAGCTCACCACCTCAACTAGCGGGAGGTTTTGTGGATACGCAGTATTTT.

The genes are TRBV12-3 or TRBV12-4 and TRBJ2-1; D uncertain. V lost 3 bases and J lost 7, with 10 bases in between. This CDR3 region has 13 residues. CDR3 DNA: TGTGCCAGCAGTTTTACGAGTGGGAATGAGCAGTTCTTC. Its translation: CASSFTSGNEQFF.

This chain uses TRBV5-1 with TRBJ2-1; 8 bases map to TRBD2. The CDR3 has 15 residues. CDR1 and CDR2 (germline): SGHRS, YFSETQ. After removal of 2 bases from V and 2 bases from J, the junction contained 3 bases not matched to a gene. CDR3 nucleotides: TGCGCCAGCAGCTTTAGCGGGGCTACCTACAATGAGCAGTTCTTC. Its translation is CASSFSGATYNEQFF.

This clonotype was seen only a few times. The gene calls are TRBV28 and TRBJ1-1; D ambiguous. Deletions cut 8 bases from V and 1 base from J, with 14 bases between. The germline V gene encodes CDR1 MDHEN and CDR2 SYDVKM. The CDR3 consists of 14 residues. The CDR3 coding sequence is TGTGCCAGCTCCCGTCCTCCGGGGAACACTGAAGCTTTCTTT. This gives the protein CASSRPPGNTEAFF.

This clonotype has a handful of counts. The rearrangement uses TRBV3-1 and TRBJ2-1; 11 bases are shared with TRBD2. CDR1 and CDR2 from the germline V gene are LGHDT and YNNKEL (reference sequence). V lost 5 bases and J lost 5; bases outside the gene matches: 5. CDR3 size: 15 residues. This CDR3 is CASSVTSGMNNEQFF. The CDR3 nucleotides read TGTGCCAGCAGCGTGACTAGCGGGATGAACAATGAGCAGTTCTTC.

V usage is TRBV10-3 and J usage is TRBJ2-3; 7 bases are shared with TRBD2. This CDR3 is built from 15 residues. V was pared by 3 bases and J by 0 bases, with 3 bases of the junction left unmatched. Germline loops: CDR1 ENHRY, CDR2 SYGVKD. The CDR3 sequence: CAISDSSGSTDTQYF. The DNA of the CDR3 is TGTGCCATCAGTGATTCTAGCGGAAGCACAGATACGCAGTATTTT.